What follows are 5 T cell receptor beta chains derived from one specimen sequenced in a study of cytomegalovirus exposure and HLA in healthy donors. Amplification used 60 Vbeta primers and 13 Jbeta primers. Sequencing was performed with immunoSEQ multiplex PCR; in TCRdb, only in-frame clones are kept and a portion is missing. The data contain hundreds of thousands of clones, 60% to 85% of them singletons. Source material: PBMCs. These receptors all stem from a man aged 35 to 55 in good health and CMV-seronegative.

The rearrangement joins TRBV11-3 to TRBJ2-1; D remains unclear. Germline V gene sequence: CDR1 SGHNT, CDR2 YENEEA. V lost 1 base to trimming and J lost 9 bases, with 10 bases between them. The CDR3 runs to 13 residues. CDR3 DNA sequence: TGTGCCAGCAGCTTAGGTCAGTCGGGTGAGCAGTTCTTC. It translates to CASSLGQSGEQFF.

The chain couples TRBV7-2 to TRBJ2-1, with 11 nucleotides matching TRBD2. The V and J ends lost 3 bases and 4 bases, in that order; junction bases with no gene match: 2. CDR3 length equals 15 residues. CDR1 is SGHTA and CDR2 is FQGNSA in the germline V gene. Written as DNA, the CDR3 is TGTGCCAGCAGCTTGACTAGCGGGGTATACAATGAGCAGTTCTTC. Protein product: CASSLTSGVYNEQFF. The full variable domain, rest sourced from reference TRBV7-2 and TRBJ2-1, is GAGVSQSPSNKVTEKGKDVELRCDPISGHTALYWYRQSLGQGLEFLIYFQGNSAPDKSGLPSDRFSAERTGGSVSTLTIQRTQQEDSAVYLCASSLTSGVYNEQFFGPGTRLTVL.

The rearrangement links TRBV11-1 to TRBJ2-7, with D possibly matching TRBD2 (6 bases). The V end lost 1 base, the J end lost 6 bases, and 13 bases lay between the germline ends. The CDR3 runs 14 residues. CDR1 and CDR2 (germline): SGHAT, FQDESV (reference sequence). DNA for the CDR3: TGTGCCAGCAGCTTAGTAGGGGAGGAGGCCGAGCAGTACTTC. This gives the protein CASSLVGEEAEQYF.

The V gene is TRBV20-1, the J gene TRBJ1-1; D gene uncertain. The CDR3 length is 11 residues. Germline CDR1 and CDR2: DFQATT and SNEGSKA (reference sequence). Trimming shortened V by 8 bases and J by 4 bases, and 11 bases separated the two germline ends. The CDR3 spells CSINSPTEAFF. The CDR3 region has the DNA TGCAGTATAAACAGCCCCACTGAAGCTTTCTTT.

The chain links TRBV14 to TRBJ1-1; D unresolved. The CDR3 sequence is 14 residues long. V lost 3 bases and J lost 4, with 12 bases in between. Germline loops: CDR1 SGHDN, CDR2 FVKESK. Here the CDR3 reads CASSQQNGGTEAFF. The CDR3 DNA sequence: TGTGCCAGCAGCCAGCAGAACGGAGGCACTGAAGCTTTCTTT.